Described below is a single TCR beta chain sequence and its context. No antigen is known for it. Using immunoSEQ multiplex PCR, the repertoire was profiled, and TCRdb retains in-frame clones only, with some absent. The table records approximately 39,000 clones, 81% of them present only once. The data were taken from a study of OX40 agonist ivuxolimab in advanced cancers. Whole-study findings and limits: Researchers did not determine the expanded peripheral T cells' antigen specificity. Averaging showed that CD8+ T cells had more expanded clones than CD4+ did.

The CDR3 is made up of 15 amino acids. V lost 0 bases, J lost 4 bases, and 1 base stayed unmatched. Looked up from germline, CDR1 is MNHNY and CDR2 is SVGAGI (reference sequence). The origin of this receptor is an adult with an advanced solid tumor such as melanoma, head and neck, liver or kidney cancer. The J gene is TRBJ2-1, the V gene TRBV6-6, with 9 bases matching TRBD1. This material consisted of CD4+ or CD8+ T cells sorted from blood, taken in a trial of the OX40 agonist ivuxolimab. CDR3 protein: CASSYSGTGYNEQFF. The CDR3 nucleotides read TGTGCCAGCAGTTACTCTGGGACAGGGTACAATGAGCAGTTCTTC.